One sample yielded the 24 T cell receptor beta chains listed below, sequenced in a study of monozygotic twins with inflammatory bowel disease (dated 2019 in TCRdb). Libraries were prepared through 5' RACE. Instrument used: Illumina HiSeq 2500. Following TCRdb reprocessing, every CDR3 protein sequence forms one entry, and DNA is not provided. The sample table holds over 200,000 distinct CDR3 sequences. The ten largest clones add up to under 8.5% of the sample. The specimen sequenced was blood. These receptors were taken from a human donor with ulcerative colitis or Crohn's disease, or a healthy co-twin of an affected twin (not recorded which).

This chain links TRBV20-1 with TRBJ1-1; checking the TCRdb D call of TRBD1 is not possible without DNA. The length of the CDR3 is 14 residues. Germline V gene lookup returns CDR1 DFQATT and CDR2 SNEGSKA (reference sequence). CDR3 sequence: CSATRQILNTEAFF.

The CDR3 sequence: CSARDPANTGELFF. The V call is TRBV20-1, the J call TRBJ2-2; absent DNA, TCRdb's TRBD1 call cannot be checked. This CDR3 comprises 14 residues. The germline CDR1 and CDR2 sequences are DFQATT and SNEGSKA (reference sequence).

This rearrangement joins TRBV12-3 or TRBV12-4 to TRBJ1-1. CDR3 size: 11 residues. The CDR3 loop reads CATDPRGEAFF.

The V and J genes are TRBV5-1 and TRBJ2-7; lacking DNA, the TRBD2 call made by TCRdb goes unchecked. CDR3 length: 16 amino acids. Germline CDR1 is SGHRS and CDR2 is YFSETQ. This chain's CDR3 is CASSLGASGTSYEQYF.

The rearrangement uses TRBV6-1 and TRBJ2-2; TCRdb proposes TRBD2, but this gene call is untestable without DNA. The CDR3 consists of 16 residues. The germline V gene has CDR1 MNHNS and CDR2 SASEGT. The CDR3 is CASSPGTSGITGELFF.

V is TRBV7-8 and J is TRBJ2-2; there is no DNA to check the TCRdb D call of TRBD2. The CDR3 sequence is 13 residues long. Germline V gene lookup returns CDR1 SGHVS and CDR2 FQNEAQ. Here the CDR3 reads CASTAAGTGELFF.

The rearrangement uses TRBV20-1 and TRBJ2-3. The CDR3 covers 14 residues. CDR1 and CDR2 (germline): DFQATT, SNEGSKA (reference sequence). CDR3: CSAPNRVVTDTQYF.

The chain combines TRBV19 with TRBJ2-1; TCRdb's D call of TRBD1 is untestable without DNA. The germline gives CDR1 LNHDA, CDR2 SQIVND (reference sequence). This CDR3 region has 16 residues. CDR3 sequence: CASSITGGRAYNEQSF.

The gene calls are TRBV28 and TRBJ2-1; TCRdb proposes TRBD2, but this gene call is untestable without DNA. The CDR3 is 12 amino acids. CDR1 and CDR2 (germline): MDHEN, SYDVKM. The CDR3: CAIDLVLTEQFF.

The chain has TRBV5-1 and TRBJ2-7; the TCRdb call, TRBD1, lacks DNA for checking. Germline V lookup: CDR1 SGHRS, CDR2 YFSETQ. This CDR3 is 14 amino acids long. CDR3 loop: CASSLGGRDYEQYF.

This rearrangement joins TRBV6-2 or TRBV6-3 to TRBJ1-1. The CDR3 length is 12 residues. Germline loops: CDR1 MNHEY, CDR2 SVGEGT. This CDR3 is CASSYRATEAFF.

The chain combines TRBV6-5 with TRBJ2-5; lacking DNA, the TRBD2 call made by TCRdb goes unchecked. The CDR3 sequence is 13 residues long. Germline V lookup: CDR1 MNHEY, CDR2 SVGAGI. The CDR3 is CASSMLGFGTQYF.

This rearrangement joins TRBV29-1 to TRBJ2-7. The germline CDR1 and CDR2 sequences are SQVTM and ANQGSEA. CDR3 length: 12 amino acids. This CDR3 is CSVVVSSYEQYF.

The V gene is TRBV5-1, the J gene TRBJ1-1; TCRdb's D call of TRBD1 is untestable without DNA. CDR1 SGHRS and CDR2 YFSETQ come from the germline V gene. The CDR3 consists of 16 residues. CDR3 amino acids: CASSLDRTGSNTEAFF.

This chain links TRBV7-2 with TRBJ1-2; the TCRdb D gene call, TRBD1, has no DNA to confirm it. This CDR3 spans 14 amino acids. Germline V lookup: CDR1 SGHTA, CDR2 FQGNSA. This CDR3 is CASSPFPAAYGYTF.

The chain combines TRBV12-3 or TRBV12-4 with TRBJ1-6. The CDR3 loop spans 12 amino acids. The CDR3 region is CASSSGLLVLHF.

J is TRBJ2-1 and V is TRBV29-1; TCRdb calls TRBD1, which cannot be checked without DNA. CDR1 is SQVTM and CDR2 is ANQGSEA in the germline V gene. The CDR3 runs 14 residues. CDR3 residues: CSVTRTGDLNEQFF.

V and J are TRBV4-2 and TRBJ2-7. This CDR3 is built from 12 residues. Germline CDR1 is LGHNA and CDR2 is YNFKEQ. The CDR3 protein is CASGTDSYEQYF.

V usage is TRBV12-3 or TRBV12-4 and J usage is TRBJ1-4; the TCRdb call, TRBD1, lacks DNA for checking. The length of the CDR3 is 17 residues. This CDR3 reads CASSYPGQGSTNEKLFF.

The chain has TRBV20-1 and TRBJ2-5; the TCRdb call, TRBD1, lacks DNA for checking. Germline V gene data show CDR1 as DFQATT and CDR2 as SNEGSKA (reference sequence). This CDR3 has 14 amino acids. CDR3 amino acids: CSALPETGQETQYF.

The CDR3 here is CASSSTRTTGNTIYF. This chain links TRBV7-9 with TRBJ1-3; TCRdb names TRBD1, which stays unverified in the absence of DNA. The germline V gene encodes CDR1 SEHNR and CDR2 FQNEAQ (reference sequence). CDR3 length equals 15 residues.

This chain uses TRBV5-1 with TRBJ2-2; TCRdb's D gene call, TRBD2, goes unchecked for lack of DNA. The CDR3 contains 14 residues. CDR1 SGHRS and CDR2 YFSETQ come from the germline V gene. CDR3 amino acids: CASKEVVNTGELFF.

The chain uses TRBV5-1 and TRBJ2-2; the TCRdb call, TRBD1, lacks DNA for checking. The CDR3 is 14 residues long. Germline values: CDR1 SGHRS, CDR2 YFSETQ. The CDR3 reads CASSFRPATGELFF. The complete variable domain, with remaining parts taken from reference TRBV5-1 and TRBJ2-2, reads KAGVTQTPRYLIKTRGQQVTLSCSPISGHRSVSWYQQTPGQGLQFLFEYFSETQRNKGNFPGRFSGRQFSNSRSEMNVSTLELGDSALYLCASSFRPATGELFFGEGSRLTVL.

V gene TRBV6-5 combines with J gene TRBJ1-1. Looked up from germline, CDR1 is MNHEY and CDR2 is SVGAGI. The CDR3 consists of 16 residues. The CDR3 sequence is CASSSPGLLVNTEAFF.